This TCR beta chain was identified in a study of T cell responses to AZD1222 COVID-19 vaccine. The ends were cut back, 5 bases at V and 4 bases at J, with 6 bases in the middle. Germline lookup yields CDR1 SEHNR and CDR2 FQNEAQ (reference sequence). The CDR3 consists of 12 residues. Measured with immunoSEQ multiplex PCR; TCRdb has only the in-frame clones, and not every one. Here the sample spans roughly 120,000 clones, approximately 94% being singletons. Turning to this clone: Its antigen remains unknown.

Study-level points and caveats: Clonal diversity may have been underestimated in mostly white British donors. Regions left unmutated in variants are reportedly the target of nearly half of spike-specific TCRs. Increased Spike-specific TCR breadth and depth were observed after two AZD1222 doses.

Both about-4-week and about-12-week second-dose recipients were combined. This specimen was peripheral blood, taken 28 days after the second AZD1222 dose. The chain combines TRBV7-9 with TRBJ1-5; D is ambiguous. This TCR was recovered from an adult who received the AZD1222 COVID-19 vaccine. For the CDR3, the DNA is TGTGCCAGCAGCGTCCTTAATCAGCCCCAGCATTTT. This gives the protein CASSVLNQPQHF.